This entry concerns a single T cell receptor beta chain. Sequencing was at deep level. The assay was immunoSEQ multiplex PCR, and TCRdb's table has in-frame clones only and misses some. The sample holds about 800,000 clones; about 96% are singletons and the top ten take less than 0.25%. CDR3 size: 14 residues. The ends were cut back, 4 bases at V and 1 base at J, with 8 bases in the middle. Per the germline V gene, CDR1 is SGHRS and CDR2 is YFSETQ. This record comes from a study of shared clonotypes between healthy human individuals. Study background: Donors consisted of two women and three men between 18 and 49.

In the naive CD8 group, cells lacked CD45RO and were positively selected for CCR7, so terminally differentiated effector memory CD45RA+ cells were left out. The rearrangement uses TRBV5-1 and TRBJ2-2, with D maybe TRBD1 (5 bases). The sample was naive CD8+ T cells sorted from blood. This sequence was found in a man aged 25-40 years in good health. The CDR3 region has the DNA TGCGCCAGCAGCGACGGACAGAACACCGGGGAGCTGTTTTTT. It specifies CASSDGQNTGELFF. Based on the CDR3 plus reference TRBV5-1 and TRBJ2-2, the full variable domain is KAGVTQTPRYLIKTRGQQVTLSCSPISGHRSVSWYQQTPGQGLQFLFEYFSETQRNKGNFPGRFSGRQFSNSRSEMNVSTLELGDSALYLCASSDGQNTGELFFGEGSRLTVL.